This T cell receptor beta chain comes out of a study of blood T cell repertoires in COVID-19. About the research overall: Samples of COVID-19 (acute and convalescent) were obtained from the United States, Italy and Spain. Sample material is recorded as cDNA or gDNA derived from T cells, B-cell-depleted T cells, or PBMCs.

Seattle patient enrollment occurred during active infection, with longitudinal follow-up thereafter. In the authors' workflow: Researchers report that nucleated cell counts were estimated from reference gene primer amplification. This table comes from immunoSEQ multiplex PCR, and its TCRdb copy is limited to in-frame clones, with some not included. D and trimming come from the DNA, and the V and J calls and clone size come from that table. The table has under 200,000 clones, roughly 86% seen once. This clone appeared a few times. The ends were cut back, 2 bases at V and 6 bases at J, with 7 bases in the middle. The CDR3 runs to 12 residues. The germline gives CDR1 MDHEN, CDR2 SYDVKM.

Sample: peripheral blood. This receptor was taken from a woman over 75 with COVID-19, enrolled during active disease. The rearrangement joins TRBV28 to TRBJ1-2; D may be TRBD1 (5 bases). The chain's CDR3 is CASSLGGDGYTF. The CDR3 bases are TGTGCCAGCAGTTTAGGGGGGGATGGCTACACCTTC.